This T cell receptor (beta chain) is from a study of shared clonotypes between healthy human individuals. Study-wide findings and caveats: Since donors were few, the genetic and exposure-history diversity represented was limited.

Points on this clone: Its antigen is unknown.

The germline V and J ends were trimmed by 4 bases and 4 bases, with 12 bases remaining between them. CDR3 length: 14 residues. Germline V CDR1 and CDR2: MNHNS, SASEGT. Each of the donors was a healthy adult who was HIV-negative and had not had a recent acute infection or vaccination. CCR7-negative CD45RA+ TemRA cells were pooled with CD45RO+ cells for CD8 memory. Profiling relied on immunoSEQ multiplex PCR, and the TCRdb table lists in-frame clones only, not all of them. The sample lists under 130,000 clones, approximately 70% occurring once. This TCR came from a woman in her twenties or thirties in good health. The specimen was memory CD8+ T cells sorted from blood. Sample subset: CD45RO+ cells pooled with CCR7-negative TemRA cells. V usage is TRBV6-1 and J usage is TRBJ2-3, with D hard to call. In DNA, the CDR3 is TGTGCCAGCAGTGTGTATCCGGGCTCAGATACGCAGTATTTT. Translated, it gives CASSVYPGSDTQYF.